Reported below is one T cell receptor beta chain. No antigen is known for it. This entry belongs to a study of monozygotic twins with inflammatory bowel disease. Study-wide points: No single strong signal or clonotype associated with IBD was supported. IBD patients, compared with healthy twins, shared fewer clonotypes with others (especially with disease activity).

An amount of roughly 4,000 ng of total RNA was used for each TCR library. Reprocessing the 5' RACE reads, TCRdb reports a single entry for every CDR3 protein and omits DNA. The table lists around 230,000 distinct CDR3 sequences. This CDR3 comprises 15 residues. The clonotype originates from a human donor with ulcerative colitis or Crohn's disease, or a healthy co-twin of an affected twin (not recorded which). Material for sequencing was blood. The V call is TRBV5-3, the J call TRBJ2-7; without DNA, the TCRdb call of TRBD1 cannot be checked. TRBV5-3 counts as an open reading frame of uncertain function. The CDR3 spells CARSYPGTALYEQYF.